The rows below give T cell receptor beta chains drawn from one sample of a study of blood T cell repertoires in COVID-19. TCRdb's copy holds only in-frame clones and misses some; the assay was immunoSEQ multiplex PCR. The sample lists roughly 220,000 clones, around 84% occurring once. Sequencing was performed on peripheral blood. The receptors here all came from a man aged 25-45 years with active or convalescent COVID-19. Each CDR3 is given without its conserved first and last residue. The order of the fields is D gene, V gene, CDR3 protein. A D gene is named only where the DNA matches it firmly.

. | TRBV10-3 | AISASAGWETQY
. | TRBV3-1/TRBV3-2 | ASSQVMEGANEQF
. | TRBV21-1 | ASSWRDWKYGYT
TRBD1 | TRBV6-6 | ASSGTGGAGELF
. | TRBV18 | ASSPGDNYGYT
. | TRBV5-1 | ASSSQGSEQY
. | TRBV12-1 | ASNNGGSSPLH
. | TRBV28 | ASRRRGSYEQY
. | TRBV29-1 | SGQGIQETQY
TRBD2 | TRBV27 | ASSLLAGAADTQY
. | TRBV5-6 | ASSLDPSGTEAF
TRBD2 | TRBV4-1 | ASSQETSGRGNEQF
. | TRBV10-1 | ASSEGGGPTGELF
. | TRBV5-8 | ASSRLTGNNQPQH
. | TRBV11-2 | ASSLVAGKPGANVLT
TRBD1 | TRBV4-1 | ASRTDRGRGRAAGNTIY
TRBD2 | TRBV5-4 | ASSSGTSGGPQETQY
. | TRBV5-5 | ASSRDTGYT
TRBD2 | TRBV2 | ASSGALAGNSYNEQF
TRBD1 | TRBV5-6 | ASSFRGWDRGGLQAF
TRBD1 | TRBV9 | ASSAPGQGTSGGELF
TRBD1 | TRBV6-2/TRBV6-3 | ASSLRDRVTEAF
. | TRBV6-5 | ASSGTSGELF
TRBD1 | TRBV5-1 | ASSLANPGGAGEKLF
. | TRBV21-1 | ASSRGQGFCGELF
TRBD2 | TRBV27 | ATRGLAGVGGETQY
TRBD2 | TRBV6-2/TRBV6-3 | ASSYSNLSGRDPYEQY
. | TRBV5-6 | ASSFFQSGANVLT
. | TRBV20-1 | SARGGGEQF
TRBD2 | TRBV11-1 | ASRGLAGGEQY
. | TRBV19 | ASEDWVGLSYNEQF